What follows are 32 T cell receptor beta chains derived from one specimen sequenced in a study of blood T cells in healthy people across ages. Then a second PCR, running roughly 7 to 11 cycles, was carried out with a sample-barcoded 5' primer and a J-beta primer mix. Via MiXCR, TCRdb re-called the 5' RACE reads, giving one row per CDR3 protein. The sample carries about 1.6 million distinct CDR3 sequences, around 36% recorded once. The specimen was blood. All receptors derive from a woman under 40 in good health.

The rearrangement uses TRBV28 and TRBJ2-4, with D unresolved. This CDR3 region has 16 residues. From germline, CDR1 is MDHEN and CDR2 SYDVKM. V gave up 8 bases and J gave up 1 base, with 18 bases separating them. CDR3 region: CASGPLPSRAKNIQYF. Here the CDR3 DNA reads TGTGCCAGCGGACCTCTTCCCTCGCGGGCCAAAAACATTCAGTACTTC.

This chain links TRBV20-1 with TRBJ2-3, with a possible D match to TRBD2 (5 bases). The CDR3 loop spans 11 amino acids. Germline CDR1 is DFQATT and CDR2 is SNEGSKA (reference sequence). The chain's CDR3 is CSGPGEDTQYF. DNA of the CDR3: TGCAGCGGACCCGGGGAAGATACGCAGTATTTT.

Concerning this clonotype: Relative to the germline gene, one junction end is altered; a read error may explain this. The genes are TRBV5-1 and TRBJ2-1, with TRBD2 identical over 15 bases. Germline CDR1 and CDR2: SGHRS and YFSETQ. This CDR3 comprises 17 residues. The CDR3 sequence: CASSTVGLAGGYNGQFF. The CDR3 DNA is TGCGCCAGCAGCACGGTGGGACTAGCGGGGGGATACAATGGGCAGTTCTTC.

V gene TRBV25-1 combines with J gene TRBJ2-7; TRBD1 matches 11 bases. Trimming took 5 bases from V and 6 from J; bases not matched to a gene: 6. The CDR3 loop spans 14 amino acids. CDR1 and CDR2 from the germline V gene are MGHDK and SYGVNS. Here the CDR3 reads CASSMWDRGIEQYF. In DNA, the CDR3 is TGTGCCAGCAGTATGTGGGACAGGGGGATCGAGCAGTACTTC.

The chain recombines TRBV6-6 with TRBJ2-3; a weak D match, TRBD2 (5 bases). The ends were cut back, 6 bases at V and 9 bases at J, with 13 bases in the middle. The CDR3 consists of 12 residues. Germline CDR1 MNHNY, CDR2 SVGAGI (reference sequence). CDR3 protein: CASSTTSLTQYF. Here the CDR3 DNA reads TGTGCCAGCAGCACTACTAGTCTAACGCAGTATTTT.

This chain's CDR3 is CASSVNHRGRTDTQYF. DNA for the CDR3: TGTGCCAGCAGCGTAAATCACAGGGGGCGAACAGATACGCAGTATTTT. The chain recombines TRBV7-8 with TRBJ2-3; 9 bases fit TRBD1. There are 16 residues in the CDR3. CDR1 is SGHVS and CDR2 is FQNEAQ in the germline V gene. The V and J ends lost 5 bases and 3 bases, in that order; junction bases with no gene match: 9. Full variable domain (remainder filled in from reference TRBV7-8 and TRBJ2-3): GAGVSQSPRYKVAKRGQDVALRCDPISGHVSLFWYQQALGQGPEFLTYFQNEAQLDKSGLPSDRFFAERPEGSVSTLKIQRTQQEDSAVYLCASSVNHRGRTDTQYFGPGTRLTVL.

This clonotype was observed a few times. CDR3: CASVPDTGELFF. As DNA, the CDR3 is TGTGCCAGCGTACCTGATACCGGGGAGCTGTTTTTT. This chain links TRBV21-1 with TRBJ2-2. TRBV21-1 constitutes a pseudogene. The CDR3 totals 12 residues.

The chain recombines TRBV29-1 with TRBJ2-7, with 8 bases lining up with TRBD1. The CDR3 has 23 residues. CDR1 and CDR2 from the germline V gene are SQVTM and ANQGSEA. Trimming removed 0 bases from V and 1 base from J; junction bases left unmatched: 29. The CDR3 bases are TGCAGCGTTGAAGACGGGCGGGGTACAACGACAGGGGCCCCGCACCTTCTATCCTACGAGCAGTACTTC. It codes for CSVEDGRGTTTGAPHLLSYEQYF.

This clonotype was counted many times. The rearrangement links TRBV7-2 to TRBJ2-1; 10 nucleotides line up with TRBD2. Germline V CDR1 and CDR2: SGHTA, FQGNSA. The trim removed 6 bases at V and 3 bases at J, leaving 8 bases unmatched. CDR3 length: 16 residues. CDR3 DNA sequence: TGTGCCAGCAGTCTTGCCGGGACTAGCGTCTACAATGAGCAGTTCTTC. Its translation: CASSLAGTSVYNEQFF. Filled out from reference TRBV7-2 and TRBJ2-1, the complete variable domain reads GAGVSQSPSNKVTEKGKDVELRCDPISGHTALYWYRQSLGQGLEFLIYFQGNSAPDKSGLPSDRFSAERTGGSVSTLTIQRTQQEDSAVYLCASSLAGTSVYNEQFFGPGTRLTVL.

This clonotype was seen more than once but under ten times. CDR3: CASRGGEKNTDTQYF. CDR3 nucleotides: TGTGCCAGCAGAGGAGGGGAAAAAAACACAGATACGCAGTATTTT. The rearrangement joins TRBV6-6 to TRBJ2-3, with D perhaps TRBD2 (6 bases). The ends were cut back, 6 bases at V and 2 bases at J, with 15 bases in the middle. Looked up from germline, CDR1 is MNHNY and CDR2 is SVGAGI (reference sequence). This CDR3 is 15 amino acids long.

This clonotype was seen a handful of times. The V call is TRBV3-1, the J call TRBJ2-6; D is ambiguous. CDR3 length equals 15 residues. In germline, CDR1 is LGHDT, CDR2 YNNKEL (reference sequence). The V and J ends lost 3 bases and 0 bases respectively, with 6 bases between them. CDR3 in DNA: TGTGCCAGCAGCCATCGGCACTCTGGGGCCAACGTCCTGACTTTC. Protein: CASSHRHSGANVLTF.

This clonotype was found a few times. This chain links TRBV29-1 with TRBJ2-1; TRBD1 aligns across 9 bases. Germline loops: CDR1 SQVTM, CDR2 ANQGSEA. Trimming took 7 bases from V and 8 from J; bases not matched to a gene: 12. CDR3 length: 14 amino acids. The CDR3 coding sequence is TGCAGCGCCGGACGAGGACAGGGGTTCGATGAGCAGTTCTTC. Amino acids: CSAGRGQGFDEQFF.

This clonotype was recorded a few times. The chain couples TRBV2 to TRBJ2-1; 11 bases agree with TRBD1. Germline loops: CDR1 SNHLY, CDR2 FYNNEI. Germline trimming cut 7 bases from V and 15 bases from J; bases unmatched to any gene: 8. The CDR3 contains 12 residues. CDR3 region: CASTGGQGARFF. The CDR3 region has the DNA TGTGCCAGCACCGGTGGACAGGGGGCGCGGTTCTTC.

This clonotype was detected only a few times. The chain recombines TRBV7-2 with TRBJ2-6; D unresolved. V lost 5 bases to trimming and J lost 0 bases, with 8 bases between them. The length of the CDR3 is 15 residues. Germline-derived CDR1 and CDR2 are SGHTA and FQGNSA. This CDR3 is CASSRVHSGANVLTF. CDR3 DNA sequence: TGTGCCAGCAGCCGAGTCCACTCTGGGGCCAACGTCCTGACTTTC.

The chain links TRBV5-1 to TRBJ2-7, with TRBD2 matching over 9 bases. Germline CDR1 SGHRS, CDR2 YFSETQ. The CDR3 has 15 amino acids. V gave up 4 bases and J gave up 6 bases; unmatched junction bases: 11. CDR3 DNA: TGCGCCAGCAGCGTCCGAGCGGGAGGCCCCCGCGAGCAGTACTTC. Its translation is CASSVRAGGPREQYF.

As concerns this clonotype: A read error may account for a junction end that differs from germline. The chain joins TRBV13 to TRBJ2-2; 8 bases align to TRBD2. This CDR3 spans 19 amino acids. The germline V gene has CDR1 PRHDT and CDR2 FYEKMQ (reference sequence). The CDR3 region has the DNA TGTGCCAGCAGCCTCGGAGATGCCGGCAGGACTAGCTTTCCCGGGGAGCGGTTTTTT. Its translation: CASSLGDAGRTSFPGERFF.

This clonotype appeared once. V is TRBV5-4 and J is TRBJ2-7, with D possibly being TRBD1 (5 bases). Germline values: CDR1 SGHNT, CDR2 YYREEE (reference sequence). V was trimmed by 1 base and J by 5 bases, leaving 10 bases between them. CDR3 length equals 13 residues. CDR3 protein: CASSLKGPDEQYF. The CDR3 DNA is TGTGCCAGCAGCTTGAAGGGGCCGGACGAGCAGTACTTC.

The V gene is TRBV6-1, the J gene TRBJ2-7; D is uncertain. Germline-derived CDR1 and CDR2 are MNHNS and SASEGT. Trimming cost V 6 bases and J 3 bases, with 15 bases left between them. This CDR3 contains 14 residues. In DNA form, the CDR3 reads TGTGCCAGCAGCCAGTCCCCCATCGTCTACGAGCAGTACTTC. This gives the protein CASSQSPIVYEQYF.

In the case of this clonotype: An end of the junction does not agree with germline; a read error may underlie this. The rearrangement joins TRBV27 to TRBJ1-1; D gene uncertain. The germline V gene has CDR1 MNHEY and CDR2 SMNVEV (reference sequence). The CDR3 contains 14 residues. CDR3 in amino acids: CARSQRPMNAEAFF. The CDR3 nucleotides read TGTGCCAGGAGTCAGCGACCAATGAACGCTGAAGCTTTCTTT.

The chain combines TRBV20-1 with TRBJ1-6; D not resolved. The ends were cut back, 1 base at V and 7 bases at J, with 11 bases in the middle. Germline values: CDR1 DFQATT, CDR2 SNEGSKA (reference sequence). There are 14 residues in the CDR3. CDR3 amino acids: CSARVNRKNSPLHF. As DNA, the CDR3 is TGCAGTGCTAGAGTAAACAGAAAGAATTCACCCCTCCACTTT.

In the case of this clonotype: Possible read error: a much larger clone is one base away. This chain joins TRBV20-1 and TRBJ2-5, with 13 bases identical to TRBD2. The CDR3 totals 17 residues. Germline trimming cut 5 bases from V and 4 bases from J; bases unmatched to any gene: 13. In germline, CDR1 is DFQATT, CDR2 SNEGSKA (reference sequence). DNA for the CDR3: TGCAGTGCTCCGACTCCGAGGACTAGCGGGAGTGGAGAGACCCAGTACTTC. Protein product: CSAPTPRTSGSGETQYF.

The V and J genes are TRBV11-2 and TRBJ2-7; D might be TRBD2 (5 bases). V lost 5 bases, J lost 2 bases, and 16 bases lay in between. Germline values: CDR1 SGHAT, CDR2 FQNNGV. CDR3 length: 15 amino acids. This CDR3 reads CASSQMRQRTYEQYF. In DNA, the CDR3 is TGTGCCAGCAGCCAGATGCGGCAGCGGACCTACGAGCAGTACTTC.

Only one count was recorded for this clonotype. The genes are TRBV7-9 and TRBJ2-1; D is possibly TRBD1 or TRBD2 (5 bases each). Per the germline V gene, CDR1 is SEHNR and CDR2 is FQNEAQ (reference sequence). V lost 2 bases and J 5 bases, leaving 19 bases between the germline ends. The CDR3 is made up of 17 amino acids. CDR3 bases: TGTGCCAGCAGCTTATTCAGCCCCGGGGCGGGTCACAATGAGCAGTTCTTC. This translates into CASSLFSPGAGHNEQFF.

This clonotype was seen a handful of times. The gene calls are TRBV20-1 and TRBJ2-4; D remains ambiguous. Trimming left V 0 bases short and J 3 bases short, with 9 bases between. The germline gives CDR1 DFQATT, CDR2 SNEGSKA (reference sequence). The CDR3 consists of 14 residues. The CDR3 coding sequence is TGCAGTGCTAGAGACACCTGGGGCAAAAACATTCAGTACTTC. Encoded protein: CSARDTWGKNIQYF.

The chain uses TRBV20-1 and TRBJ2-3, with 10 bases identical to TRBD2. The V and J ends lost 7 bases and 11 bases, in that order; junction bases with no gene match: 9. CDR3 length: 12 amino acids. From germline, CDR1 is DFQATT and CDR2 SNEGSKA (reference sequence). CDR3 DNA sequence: TGCAGTGTCGCAGCGGGGGGGCCGGAGCAGTATTTT. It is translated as CSVAAGGPEQYF.

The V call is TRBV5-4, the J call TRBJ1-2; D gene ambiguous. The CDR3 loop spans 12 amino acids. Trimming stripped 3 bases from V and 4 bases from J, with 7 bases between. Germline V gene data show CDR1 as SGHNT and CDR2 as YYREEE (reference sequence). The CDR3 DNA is TGTGCCAGCAGCTCGACAATCTATGGCTACACCTTC. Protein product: CASSSTIYGYTF. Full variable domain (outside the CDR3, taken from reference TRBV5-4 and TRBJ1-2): ETGVTQSPTHLIKTRGQQVTLRCSSQSGHNTVSWYQQALGQGPQFIFQYYREEENGRGNFPPRFSGLQFPNYSSELNVNALELDDSALYLCASSSTIYGYTFGSGTRLTVV.

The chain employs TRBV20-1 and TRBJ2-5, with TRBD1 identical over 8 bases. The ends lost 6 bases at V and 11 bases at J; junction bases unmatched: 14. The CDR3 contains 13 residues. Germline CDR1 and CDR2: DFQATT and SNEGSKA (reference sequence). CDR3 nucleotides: TGCAGTGCCCCCCGGACAGGGATGGGGGAGCAGTACTTC. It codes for CSAPRTGMGEQYF.

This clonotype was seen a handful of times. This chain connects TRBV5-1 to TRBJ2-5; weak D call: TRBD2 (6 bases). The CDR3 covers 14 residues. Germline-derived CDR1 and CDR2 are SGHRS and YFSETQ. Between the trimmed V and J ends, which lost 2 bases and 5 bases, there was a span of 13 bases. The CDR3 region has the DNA TGCGCCAGCAGCTTCGCGGGGAGCTGGGAGACCCAGTACTTC. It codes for CASSFAGSWETQYF.

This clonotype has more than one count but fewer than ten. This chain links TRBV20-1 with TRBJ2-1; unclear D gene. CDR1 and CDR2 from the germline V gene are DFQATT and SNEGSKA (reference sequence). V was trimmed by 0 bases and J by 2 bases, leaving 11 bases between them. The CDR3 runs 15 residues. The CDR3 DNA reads TGCAGTGCTAGAGATCACCTGAGCCCCTACAATGAGCAGTTCTTC. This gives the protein CSARDHLSPYNEQFF.

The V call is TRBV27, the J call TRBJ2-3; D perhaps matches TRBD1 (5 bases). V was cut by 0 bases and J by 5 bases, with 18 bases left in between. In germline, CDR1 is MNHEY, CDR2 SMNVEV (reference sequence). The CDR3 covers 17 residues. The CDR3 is CASSLSGREPRVDTQYF. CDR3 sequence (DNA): TGTGCCAGCAGTTTATCGGGCAGGGAACCTCGGGTAGATACGCAGTATTTT.

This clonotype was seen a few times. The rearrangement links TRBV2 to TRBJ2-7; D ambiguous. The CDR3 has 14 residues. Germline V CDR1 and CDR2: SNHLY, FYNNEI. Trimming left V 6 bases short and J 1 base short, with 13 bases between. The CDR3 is CASRSRLKSYEQYF. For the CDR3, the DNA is TGTGCCAGCAGATCGAGACTGAAGTCCTACGAGCAGTACTTC. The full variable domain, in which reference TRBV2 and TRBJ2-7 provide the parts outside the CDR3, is EPEVTQTPSHQVTQMGQEVILRCVPISNHLYFYWYRQILGQKVEFLVSFYNNEISEKSEIFDDQFSVERPDGSNFTLKIRSTKLEDSAMYFCASRSRLKSYEQYFGPGTRLTVT.

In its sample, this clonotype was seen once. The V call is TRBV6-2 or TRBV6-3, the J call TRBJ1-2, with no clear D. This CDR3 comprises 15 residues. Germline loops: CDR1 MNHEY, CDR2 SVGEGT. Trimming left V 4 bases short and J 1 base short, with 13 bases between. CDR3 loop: CASSSSVVFNYGYTF. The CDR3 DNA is TGTGCCAGCAGTTCCTCAGTAGTTTTTAACTATGGCTACACCTTC.